Listed below are T cell receptor beta chains from one sample, sequenced in a study of cytotoxic CD8 clonotypes in ibrutinib-treated CLL. Data came from immunoSEQ multiplex PCR; TCRdb stores just in-frame clones and leaves some out. The sample records approximately 25,000 clones, about two thirds being singletons. The source material was PBMCs, sampled at disease progression, from a patient treated with ibrutinib. The receptors were sampled from a human donor with chronic lymphocytic leukemia. The CDR3 runs from the conserved cysteine through the conserved F or W. Each record gives: clone size, J gene, D gene, V gene, CDR3 protein, CDR3 DNA. D genes are given only for firm matches. Clone size, where shown, is once, few, many, or a class for clones that have expanded.

size: .; J: TRBJ1-5; D: .; V: TRBV7-9; CDR3: CASSPVWGNQPQHF; DNA: TGTGCCAGCAGCCCAGTTTGGGGCAATCAGCCCCAGCATTTT
size: .; J: TRBJ1-2; D: TRBD1; V: TRBV27; CDR3: CASSLTGQGSGYTF; DNA: TGTGCCAGCAGTTTAACAGGACAGGGTAGTGGCTACACCTTC
size: .; J: TRBJ2-2; D: .; V: TRBV19; CDR3: CASSIAEGGELFF; DNA: TGTGCCAGTAGTATAGCGGAGGGCGGGGAGCTGTTTTTT
size: .; J: TRBJ2-1; D: TRBD1; V: TRBV30; CDR3: CASGGTGDYNEQFF; DNA: TGTGCCTCAGGTGGGACAGGGGACTACAATGAGCAGTTCTTC
size: .; J: TRBJ1-1; D: .; V: TRBV6-5; CDR3: CASSYGETTEAFF; DNA: TGTGCCAGCAGTTACGGGGAGACCACTGAAGCTTTCTTT
size: few; J: TRBJ1-1; D: .; V: TRBV9; CDR3: CASSRANTEAFF; DNA: TGTGCCAGCAGCAGAGCGAACACTGAAGCTTTCTTT
size: .; J: TRBJ2-2; D: .; V: TRBV6-5; CDR3: CASSYIRANTGELFF; DNA: TGTGCCAGCAGTTACATCAGGGCGAACACCGGGGAGCTGTTTTTT
size: once; J: TRBJ1-3; D: .; V: TRBV9; CDR3: CASSVDLHSGNTIYF; DNA: TGTGCCAGCAGCGTAGATCTACACTCTGGAAACACCATATATTTT
size: .; J: TRBJ1-5; D: .; V: TRBV2; CDR3: CASRPDGDNQPQHF; DNA: TGTGCCAGCAGACCGGACGGAGACAATCAGCCCCAGCATTTT
size: few; J: TRBJ1-1; D: .; V: TRBV27; CDR3: CASSLAGNTEAFF; DNA: TGTGCCAGCAGTTTGGCAGGGAACACTGAAGCTTTCTTT
size: .; J: TRBJ1-1; D: TRBD1; V: TRBV18; CDR3: CASSPQTGGFTEAFF; DNA: TGTGCCAGCTCACCACAGACAGGGGGTTTCACTGAAGCTTTCTTT
size: .; J: TRBJ2-7; D: .; V: TRBV2; CDR3: CASSALRNGDEQYF; DNA: TGTGCCAGCAGTGCGCTTAGGAATGGGGACGAGCAGTACTTC
size: .; J: TRBJ1-1; D: .; V: TRBV4-2; CDR3: CASSQDTGINTEAFF; DNA: TGTGCCAGCAGCCAAGATACCGGGATTAACACTGAAGCTTTCTTT
size: .; J: TRBJ1-2; D: .; V: TRBV10-3; CDR3: CAISESRVVVNYGYTF; DNA: TGTGCCATCAGTGAGTCGAGGGTAGTAGTTAACTATGGCTACACCTTC
size: few; J: TRBJ1-6; D: TRBD1; V: TRBV18; CDR3: CASSPYRGKDNSPLHF; DNA: TGTGCCAGCTCACCGTACAGGGGGAAAGATAATTCACCCCTCCACTTT
size: .; J: TRBJ2-7; D: .; V: TRBV11-2; CDR3: CASSLDAGNYEQYF; DNA: TGTGCCAGCAGCTTAGATGCAGGAAACTACGAGCAGTACTTC